The rows below give T cell receptor beta chains drawn from one sample of a study of shared clonotypes between healthy human individuals. Assay: immunoSEQ multiplex PCR; the TCRdb copy retains only in-frame clones and omits some. The table includes about 230,000 clones, over 50% detected once. The material sequenced was memory CD4+ T cells sorted from blood. These receptors were taken from a man between 25 and 39 years old in good health. CDR3s include the opening cysteine and the closing phenylalanine or tryptophan. D genes are given only for firm matches. Size is omitted from some rows. Given values are once, few, many or a class for expanded clones.

>-|TRBV19|TRBJ2-1|few
TGTGCCAGTAGTCCCGGACTGCGGAACAATGAGCAGTTCTTC
CASSPGLRNNEQFF
>TRBD2|TRBV5-1|TRBJ2-1|-
TGCGCCAGCAGCATTGGGACTAGCGGGAGACTCAATGAGCAGTTCTTC
CASSIGTSGRLNEQFF
>TRBD1|TRBV7-2|TRBJ2-7|few
TGTGCCAGCAGCCCCCGGACAGGGACCTACGAGCAGTACTTC
CASSPRTGTYEQYF
>-|TRBV5-4|TRBJ1-1|-
TGTGCCAGCAGCCCTCAGAGACTTAACACTGAAGCTTTCTTT
CASSPQRLNTEAFF
>-|TRBV23-1|TRBJ2-1|-
TGCGCCAGCAGTCGTGTCCCGGGTCCCTCCTACAATGAGCAGTTCTTC
CASSRVPGPSYNEQFF
>TRBD1|TRBV5-4|TRBJ2-7|-
TGTGCCAGCAGCGGGACAGGAACCTACGAGCAGTACTTC
CASSGTGTYEQYF
>TRBD2|TRBV29-1|TRBJ2-1|many
TGCAGCGTTATCAGCGGGAGTTACAATGAGCAGTTCTTC
CSVISGSYNEQFF
>-|TRBV27|TRBJ2-2|once
TGTGCCAGCAGCGCGGGCACCGGGGAGCTGTTTTTT
CASSAGTGELFF
>-|TRBV29-1|TRBJ1-1|-
TGCAGCGTCGCACCCGAAAGTCACCATACTGAAGCTTTCTTT
CSVAPESHHTEAFF
>-|TRBV9|TRBJ2-2|many
TGTGCCAGCAGCCCCGGTACCGGGGGGCGAACCGGGGAGCTGTTTTTT
CASSPGTGGRTGELFF
>-|TRBV2|TRBJ1-3|-
TGTGCCAGCGGAATGAGCGCTGGAAACACCATATATTTT
CASGMSAGNTIYF
>-|TRBV7-9|TRBJ2-7|-
TGTGCCAGCAGCTTAAAACAGACGGTGGGGCAGACCAACTACGAGCAGTACTTC
CASSLKQTVGQTNYEQYF
>-|TRBV27|TRBJ2-2|-
TGTGCCAGCAGTTTATACGGTGGCGGGGAGCTGTTTTTT
CASSLYGGGELFF
>-|TRBV7-6|TRBJ2-7|-
TGTGCCAGCAGCTTACGCCGGGGATCCCCCTCCTACGAGCAGTACTTC
CASSLRRGSPSYEQYF
>TRBD1|TRBV18|TRBJ1-2|-
TGTGCCAGCTCACCGGACAGGGAGGCGGGCTACACCTTC
CASSPDREAGYTF
>TRBD1|TRBV2|TRBJ1-2|few
TGTGCCAGCAGCGGGGGGACAGGGGATGGCTACACCTTC
CASSGGTGDGYTF
>-|TRBV7-9|TRBJ2-2|-
TGTGCCAGCAGCAGTCTGGGGTGGCCCACCGGGGAGCTGTTTTTT
CASSSLGWPTGELFF
>TRBD2|TRBV9|TRBJ2-6|once
TGTGCCAGCAGCGCAAGAAGATTCGGGAGCGGGGCCTCTGGGGCCAACGTCCTGACTTTC
CASSARRFGSGASGANVLTF
>-|TRBV6-6|TRBJ1-1|-
TGTGCCAGCAGTTTTCAGGGAGGCTCTGAAGCTTTCTTT
CASSFQGGSEAFF
>-|TRBV27|TRBJ2-7|-
TGTGCCACAGCCCGCGGGATTGTCTACGAGCAGTACTTC
CATARGIVYEQYF
>TRBD1|TRBV27|TRBJ2-7|-
TGTGCCAGCAGTTTCCTCGGTGGTGGGACAGGGATCTACGAGCAGTACTTC
CASSFLGGGTGIYEQYF
>-|TRBV10-2|TRBJ2-7|-
TGTGCCGCCGGACCGTCCGAGCAGTACTTC
CAAGPSEQYF
>-|TRBV19|TRBJ2-1|-
TGTGCCAGTAGTATCGGGGACTACAATGAGCAGTTCTTC
CASSIGDYNEQFF
>-|TRBV30|TRBJ2-1|-
TGTGCCTGGAACAGGGCGACATACAATGAGCAGTTCTTC
CAWNRATYNEQFF
>TRBD1|TRBV2|TRBJ1-2|-
TGTGCCAGCAGGGCCGGGACAGAGGTTAATGGCTACACCTTC
CASRAGTEVNGYTF
>TRBD2|TRBV10-2|TRBJ2-7|few
TGCGCCAGCGGGAGGGGAAGGGACTACGAGCAGTACTTC
CASGRGRDYEQYF
>TRBD2|TRBV5-5|TRBJ2-1|few
TGTGCCAGCAGCTTGCCGGGACTAGCGGGAGGAAAGGGCAATGAGCAGTTCTTC
CASSLPGLAGGKGNEQFF
>TRBD1|TRBV25-1|TRBJ1-4|-
TGTGCCAGCAGTGGTGTTGACAGGGAGAATGAAAAACTGTTTTTT
CASSGVDRENEKLFF
>TRBD2|TRBV10-3|TRBJ2-1|few
TGTGCCATCAGTGACCCGGGACTAGCGGCATACAATGAGCAGTTCTTC
CAISDPGLAAYNEQFF
>TRBD1|TRBV5-1|TRBJ2-7|-
TGCGCCAGCAGCTCGGAACACAGGGGGATCGAGCAGTACTTC
CASSSEHRGIEQYF
>-|TRBV5-4|TRBJ1-1|-
TGTGCCAGCAGCCCCAGGTCTATGAACACTGAAGCTTTCTTT
CASSPRSMNTEAFF
>TRBD1|TRBV2|TRBJ1-2|-
TGTGCCAGCGGACATGGGACAGGGAACTATGGCTACACCTTC
CASGHGTGNYGYTF
>TRBD2|TRBV2|TRBJ2-7|-
TGTGCCAGCAGTGAGCGGGAGGAGCAGTACTTC
CASSEREEQYF
>-|TRBV2|TRBJ1-1|-
TGTGCCAGCGGGATAGGGGACACTGAAGCTTTCTTT
CASGIGDTEAFF
>-|TRBV2|TRBJ2-1|-
TGTGCCAGCAGGTATTCCTGGGCTGAGCAGTTCTTC
CASRYSWAEQFF
>-|TRBV18|TRBJ2-2|-
TGTGCCAGCTCACCGCTAAACAGGGCCGGGGAGCTGTTTTTT
CASSPLNRAGELFF
>-|TRBV9|TRBJ2-3|-
TGTGCCAGCAGCCTTATGGGGGATACGCAGTATTTT
CASSLMGDTQYF
>-|TRBV19|TRBJ2-1|few
TGTGCCACCCTCGACCGAGGGGCGAGGAATGAGCAGTTCTTC
CATLDRGARNEQFF
>-|TRBV5-4|TRBJ2-7|-
TGTGCCAGCAGCTTCAATGTTGCCTCCTCCTACGAGCAGTACTTC
CASSFNVASSYEQYF
>-|TRBV6-1|TRBJ2-5|-
TGTGCCAGCAGTTTTAACGACGGAGAGACCCAGTACTTC
CASSFNDGETQYF
>TRBD2|TRBV7-8|TRBJ2-7|once
TGTGCCAGCAGCTTAGGCGGAGGACTAGCGGGACCCCAATCCTACGAGCAGTACTTC
CASSLGGGLAGPQSYEQYF
>-|TRBV10-3|TRBJ2-2|-
TGTGCCATCAGCCTTAAGACCCACACCGGGGAGCTGTTTTTT
CAISLKTHTGELFF
>-|TRBV18|TRBJ2-3|once
TGTGCCAGCTCACCGGGTCTATCCACAGATACGCAGTATTTT
CASSPGLSTDTQYF
>-|TRBV5-1|TRBJ2-1|-
TGCGCCAGCAGCTTGGTGGGCTTCGGGAAAGCCTACAATGAGCAGTTCTTC
CASSLVGFGKAYNEQFF
>-|TRBV4-2|TRBJ2-6|-
TGTGCCAGCAGCCAAAGCCCAGGCTCTGGGGCCAACGTCCTGACTTTC
CASSQSPGSGANVLTF
>TRBD1|TRBV5-3|TRBJ2-1|-
TGTGCCAGAAGATCTGGACAGGGGAAACCCTACAATGAGCAGTTCTTC
CARRSGQGKPYNEQFF
>TRBD2|TRBV19|TRBJ2-5|once
TGTGCCAGTAGTAAAGTTAGCGGGAGGGGGGGCCTAGGAGAGACCCAGTACTTC
CASSKVSGRGGLGETQYF
>TRBD1|TRBV6-6|TRBJ1-1|-
TGTGCCAGCAGTTACGAGACAGGGGGCACTGAAGCTTTCTTT
CASSYETGGTEAFF
>TRBD2|TRBV5-1|TRBJ2-5|-
TGCGCCAGCAGCTGGGAGGGAACAGGAGGAGAGACCCAGTACTTC
CASSWEGTGGETQYF
>-|TRBV9|TRBJ2-2|once
TGTGCCAGCAGCGTAGGGCTGAACACCGGGGAGCTGTTTTTT
CASSVGLNTGELFF